This is a list of T cell receptor beta chains from one sample in a study of T cell responses to AZD1222 COVID-19 vaccine. TCRdb keeps only in-frame clones here, not all; method: immunoSEQ multiplex PCR. This sample carries about 84,000 clones, around 85% of them seen once, and the ten largest clones take 9% to 13%. The material sequenced was peripheral blood, taken 28 days after the second AZD1222 dose. These receptor sequences come from an adult who received the AZD1222 COVID-19 vaccine. The conserved cysteine and the conserved F or W are not part of the CDR3 here. The D gene is left open where the match is weak. Clone size is shown for a subset of rows, as once, few, many or a class of expanded clone.

V gene	J gene	clone size	D gene	CDR3 protein
TRBV29-1	TRBJ1-1	.	.	SGRNTEAF
TRBV27	TRBJ2-2	.	.	ASSSGYYTGELF
TRBV5-4	TRBJ2-5	.	TRBD2	ASSLAAGTSGRQTQY
TRBV2	TRBJ1-6	.	.	ASNPESYNSPLH
TRBV6-5	TRBJ1-4	few	.	ASSYGGGVNEKLF
TRBV12-3/TRBV12-4	TRBJ2-3	once	.	ASSPLRDTQY
TRBV5-1	TRBJ1-1	.	.	ASSLVATSGRTEAF
TRBV6-5	TRBJ1-2	.	.	ASRRTAIYGYT
TRBV4-3	TRBJ2-1	.	TRBD2	ASSQGLAGGKEF
TRBV19	TRBJ1-1	few	.	ASLGPSTEAF
TRBV27	TRBJ1-1	.	.	AKKDRPIEAF
TRBV6-2/TRBV6-3	TRBJ2-1	.	TRBD2	ASSSGTSGRYNEQF
TRBV5-5	TRBJ2-7	.	.	ASSPDVARPTYEQY
TRBV10-1	TRBJ1-3	.	.	ASASGISGNTIY
TRBV19	TRBJ2-4	once	TRBD2	ASGFRLAGGRGAKNIQY
TRBV14	TRBJ2-2	.	.	ASSQGVTGELF
TRBV5-1	TRBJ2-7	.	.	ASSLGSGAEEQY
TRBV15	TRBJ2-4	.	TRBD1	ATSGQGLAKNIQY
TRBV5-3	TRBJ2-7	.	.	ARTYAGSSYEQY
TRBV11-2	TRBJ2-3	.	.	ASSREDTQY
TRBV27	TRBJ1-5	.	.	ASSLEGRNQPQH
TRBV9	TRBJ1-5	.	.	ASSVGDTQPQH
TRBV5-8	TRBJ2-2	.	.	ASSFYANGAGELF
TRBV11-3	TRBJ1-2	.	.	ASSPYAERSGYT
TRBV7-8	TRBJ1-5	.	TRBD1	ASSLTPQGAGNQPQH
TRBV18	TRBJ1-5	.	TRBD1	ASSPPTGGMAQPQH
TRBV4-1	TRBJ1-2	.	.	ASSLEDILGYGYT
TRBV7-2	TRBJ1-2	few	.	ASSLGRGRSYGYT
TRBV6-2/TRBV6-3	TRBJ1-5	.	.	ASSYSGGGTGGNQPQH
TRBV9	TRBJ2-5	.	.	ASSVSGGPPYQETQY
TRBV7-3	TRBJ2-2	once	TRBD2	ASSLGGSRTGELF
TRBV11-3	TRBJ1-4	.	.	ASSRGGQEEKLF
TRBV24-1	TRBJ2-3	.	.	ATRWGPTDTQY
TRBV19	TRBJ2-6	few	.	ASSILQATGANVLT
TRBV9	TRBJ2-2	.	.	ASSVGADPNTGELF
TRBV12-3/TRBV12-4	TRBJ1-3	.	.	ASRTPGPSTIY
TRBV20-1	TRBJ1-5	.	.	SASSGGGNQPQH
TRBV6-5	TRBJ2-7	many	TRBD2	ASRGAGGREQY
TRBV30	TRBJ1-3	.	TRBD1	AWSLGGRGSGNTIY
TRBV18	TRBJ2-7	.	TRBD1	ASSPASGQGRYEQY
TRBV11-1	TRBJ2-7	few	TRBD1	ASGDRDVYEQY
TRBV2	TRBJ1-4	.	TRBD1	ASRQRQGTGEKLF
TRBV28	TRBJ2-7	.	TRBD1	ASSYRQGELSFPYEQY
TRBV6-5	TRBJ2-5	.	TRBD1	ASSDRGRRTQY
TRBV5-1	TRBJ2-7	.	TRBD1	ASSLRQGEYEQY
TRBV2	TRBJ1-5	.	.	ASSGARQNQPQH
TRBV3-1/TRBV3-2	TRBJ1-6	.	.	ASSQGKGHSPLH
TRBV3-1/TRBV3-2	TRBJ2-7	.	TRBD2	ASTGLAGTPNEQY
TRBV19	TRBJ1-5	.	.	ASQPRGFFDNQPQH
TRBV27	TRBJ1-2	few	.	ASSPFVTGSGYT
TRBV29-1	TRBJ1-3	.	TRBD1	SVVGTASSGNTIY
TRBV3-1/TRBV3-2	TRBJ1-5	.	.	ASSRLGSNQPQH
TRBV6-5	TRBJ1-1	.	.	ASSYSPVQNTEAF
TRBV7-2	TRBJ2-1	.	TRBD2	ASSTLAGGPRYNEQF